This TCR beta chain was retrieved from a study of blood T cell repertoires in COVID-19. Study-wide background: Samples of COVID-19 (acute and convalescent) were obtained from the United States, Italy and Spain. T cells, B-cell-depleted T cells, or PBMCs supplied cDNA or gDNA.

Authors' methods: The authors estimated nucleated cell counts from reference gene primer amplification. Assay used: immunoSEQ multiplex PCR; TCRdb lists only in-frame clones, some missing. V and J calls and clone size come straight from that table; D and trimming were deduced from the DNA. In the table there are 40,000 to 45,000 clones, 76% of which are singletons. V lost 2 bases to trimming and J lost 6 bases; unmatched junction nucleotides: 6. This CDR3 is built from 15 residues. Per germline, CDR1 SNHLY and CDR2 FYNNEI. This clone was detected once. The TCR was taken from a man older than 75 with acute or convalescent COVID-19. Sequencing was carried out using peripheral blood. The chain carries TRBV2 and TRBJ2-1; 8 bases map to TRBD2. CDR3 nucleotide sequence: TGTGCCAGCAGTGAATTAGGCGGGGGGTTCAATGAGCAGTTCTTC. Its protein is CASSELGGGFNEQFF.